This T cell receptor (beta chain) derives from a study of identical twins. Study-level findings and limits: Abundant cord blood beta clonotypes carried fewer insertions; memory repertoires showed none. Researchers reported weaker excess twin sharing in beta out-of-frame sequences.

Healthy Caucasian individuals made up all the donors. In TCRdb, the 5' RACE reads were re-called with MiXCR into one record per CDR3 protein. The sample shows 350,000 or so distinct CDR3 sequences, over 9% of them seen only once. This clonotype has more than one count but fewer than ten. The antigen remains unidentified. Separately, the same data were catalogued under a study of yellow fever vaccine responses in identical twins. As that report states: Each twin's T cell response to the vaccine was reported to look partly convergent and partly personalized.

This TCR derives from a woman between 18 and 29 years old in good health. Sequenced input: CD8+ T cells sorted from blood.

The CDR3 bases are TGTGCCAGCAGCCCAGCAGACAGGGGGCTGCAGCCCCAGCATTTT. Its translation: CASSPADRGLQPQHF. The rearrangement uses TRBV7-8 and TRBJ1-5; 10 bases line up with TRBD1. CDR3 size: 15 residues. Germline V gives CDR1 SGHVS, CDR2 FQNEAQ. Losses at the gene ends were 5 bases for V and 7 bases for J; bases not matched to a gene: 8.